This entry lists 10 T cell receptor beta chains sequenced from one sample in a study of cytomegalovirus exposure and HLA in healthy donors. Researchers ran the PCR with 60 Vbeta and 13 Jbeta primers. TCRdb's copy holds only in-frame clones and misses some; the assay was immunoSEQ multiplex PCR. The sample records about 160,000 clones, approximately 80% being singletons. Material: PBMCs. These receptors came from a young woman in good health and CMV-seronegative.

CDR3 residues: CASSGPGRVTDTQYF. Here the CDR3 DNA reads TGTGCCAGCAGTGGGCCCGGGCGGGTCACAGATACGCAGTATTTT. The V and J genes are TRBV2 and TRBJ2-3, with TRBD2 as a possible D gene (5 bases). V dropped 4 bases and J dropped 2 bases, with 13 bases sitting between them. In germline, CDR1 is SNHLY, CDR2 FYNNEI. The CDR3 runs to 15 residues.

The J gene is TRBJ1-2, the V gene TRBV30; a weak D match, TRBD1 (5 bases). The CDR3 runs to 12 residues. Trimming removed 4 bases at V and 6 bases at J, with 12 bases between. Germline assignment: CDR1 GTSNPN and CDR2 SVGIG (reference sequence). CDR3 amino acids: CAWTPRGNGYTF. CDR3 sequence (DNA): TGTGCCTGGACTCCTAGGGGTAATGGCTACACCTTC.

J is TRBJ1-6 and V is TRBV6-6; 9 bases fit TRBD1. Germline V gives CDR1 MNHNY, CDR2 SVGAGI (reference sequence). Losses at the gene ends were 7 bases for V and 12 bases for J; bases not matched to a gene: 10. The CDR3 has 14 amino acids. Here the CDR3 DNA reads TGTGCCAGCACAATCACAGGGGGCGAACGACCCCTCCACTTT. Amino acid sequence: CASTITGGERPLHF.

The chain employs TRBV7-9 and TRBJ2-7, with 7 bases identical to TRBD2. V was clipped by 4 bases and J by 0 bases; unmatched bases: 9. CDR3 length: 16 amino acids. Germline values: CDR1 SEHNR, CDR2 FQNEAQ (reference sequence). As DNA, the CDR3 is TGTGCCAGCAGCTCGGATAGTAGCGGGTTCTCCTACGAGCAGTACTTC. Amino acid sequence: CASSSDSSGFSYEQYF.

Remarks on this clone: This sample also contains other DNA sequences that code for the same CDR3. V and J are TRBV29-1 and TRBJ2-3; D remains unclear. Germline V gene data show CDR1 as SQVTM and CDR2 as ANQGSEA. This CDR3 is built from 11 residues. CDR3 in DNA: TGCAGTATCGACGGCGGAGTTACGCAGTATTTT. Protein sequence: CSIDGGVTQYF.

This clone was counted once. The rearrangement uses TRBV7-8 and TRBJ2-2, with TRBD1 matching 7 bases. In germline, CDR1 is SGHVS, CDR2 FQNEAQ. CDR3 length: 14 amino acids. V gave up 7 bases and J gave up 0 bases; unmatched junction bases: 2. CDR3 region: CASNQGANTGELFF. DNA for the CDR3: TGTGCCAGCAACCAGGGGGCGAACACCGGGGAGCTGTTTTTT. The variable domain in full, completed from reference TRBV7-8 and TRBJ2-2, reads GAGVSQSPRYKVAKRGQDVALRCDPISGHVSLFWYQQALGQGPEFLTYFQNEAQLDKSGLPSDRFFAERPEGSVSTLKIQRTQQEDSAVYLCASNQGANTGELFFGEGSRLTVL.

This rearrangement joins TRBV7-8 to TRBJ2-5, with TRBD1 matching over 8 bases. The V gene end was trimmed by 1 base and the J gene end by 1 base; junction bases not matched to a gene: 2. Germline lookup yields CDR1 SGHVS and CDR2 FQNEAQ. The CDR3 runs 15 residues. CDR3 in amino acids: CASSLGQGFQETQYF. DNA for the CDR3: TGTGCCAGCAGCTTAGGACAGGGGTTCCAAGAGACCCAGTACTTC.

The chain is built from TRBV6-1 and TRBJ2-1; 8 bases agree with TRBD2. Germline values: CDR1 MNHNS, CDR2 SASEGT. The V and J ends lost 7 bases and 8 bases, in that order; junction bases with no gene match: 13. The CDR3 runs to 15 residues. The CDR3 protein is CASTGYTSGNDEQFF. The CDR3 nucleotides read TGTGCCAGCACCGGATATACTAGCGGAAACGATGAGCAGTTCTTC.

The chain joins TRBV10-3 to TRBJ1-3; a weak D match, TRBD1 (6 bases). Trimming left V 7 bases short and J 0 bases short, with 10 bases between. From germline, CDR1 is ENHRY and CDR2 SYGVKD. This CDR3 has 14 residues. CDR3 sequence reads: CAITDRSSGNTIYF. CDR3 nucleotides: TGTGCCATCACAGACAGGAGCTCTGGAAACACCATATATTTT.

This clone was detected only a few times. The same CDR3 also results from other DNA sequences found in this sample. The rearrangement joins TRBV10-3 to TRBJ2-7, with no clear D. The CDR3 spans 11 residues. Trimming stripped 4 bases from V and 3 bases from J, with 4 bases between. Germline assignment: CDR1 ENHRY and CDR2 SYGVKD. As DNA, the CDR3 is TGTGCCATCAGTGTCAGCTACGAGCAGTACTTC. Its protein product is CAISVSYEQYF.